The 27 T cell receptor beta chains below were found in one sample sequenced in a study of cytomegalovirus exposure and HLA in healthy donors. Use of 60 Vbeta and 13 Jbeta primers characterized the PCR. Measured with immunoSEQ multiplex PCR; TCRdb has only the in-frame clones, and not every one. Of 150,000 to 180,000 clones listed, approximately 69% are singletons. Sequenced material: PBMCs. The receptors shown here come from a man aged 25 to 45 in good health and CMV-seronegative.

The chain links TRBV2 to TRBJ2-7, with 7 bases aligning to TRBD2. V dropped 6 bases and J dropped 2; count of bases not matched to a gene: 7. CDR1 is SNHLY, CDR2 FYNNEI, per germline. The CDR3 loop spans 14 amino acids. The CDR3 reads CASSPGLEPYEQYF. The CDR3 bases are TGTGCCAGCAGCCCCGGACTAGAGCCCTACGAGCAGTACTTC.

The CDR3 protein is CASSVEASGVLEQYF. CDR3 in DNA: TGTGCCAGCAGCGTAGAGGCTAGCGGGGTCCTAGAGCAGTACTTC. The V call is TRBV9, the J call TRBJ2-5; TRBD2 aligns across 9 bases. Germline-derived CDR1 and CDR2 are SGDLS and YYNGEE. J was trimmed by 11 bases and V by 0 bases; bases with no gene match: 11. The CDR3 has 15 residues.

This chain's CDR3 is CASSAGQTNSPLHF. The CDR3 bases are TGTGCCAGCAGTGCGGGACAGACTAATTCACCCCTCCACTTT. The V call is TRBV6-1, the J call TRBJ1-6, with TRBD1 matching over 7 bases. V lost 4 bases and J lost 6; bases outside the gene matches: 3. Germline lookup yields CDR1 MNHNS and CDR2 SASEGT. The CDR3 sequence is 14 residues long.

This clone was observed a few times. This chain joins TRBV4-2 and TRBJ2-3, with a tentative D call TRBD1 (5 bases). This CDR3 comprises 15 residues. Germline V gene sequence: CDR1 LGHNA, CDR2 YNFKEQ. Trimming removed 9 bases at V and 2 bases at J, with 18 bases between. CDR3 in DNA: TGTGCCAGTCGGATCGGACAAGGAAACACAGATACGCAGTATTTT. This codes for CASRIGQGNTDTQYF.

The genes are TRBV27 and TRBJ2-1; tentative D call: TRBD2 (5 bases). V was trimmed by 4 bases and J by 9 bases, leaving 10 bases between them. Germline loops: CDR1 MNHEY, CDR2 SMNVEV (reference sequence). The CDR3 sequence is 12 residues long. As DNA, the CDR3 is TGTGCCAGCAGTTGGCCGGGGTCTGAGCAGTTCTTC. It specifies CASSWPGSEQFF.

This clone was seen only once. The chain uses TRBV7-2 and TRBJ2-5, with D perhaps matching TRBD2 (5 bases). The CDR3 totals 14 residues. Germline V lookup: CDR1 SGHTA, CDR2 FQGNSA. V lost 1 base and J 4 bases, leaving 10 bases between the germline ends. The CDR3 DNA reads TGTGCCAGCAGCTTAGATTCCGGGGTAGAGACCCAGTACTTC. Translation gives CASSLDSGVETQYF. Full variable domain (missing parts from reference TRBV7-2 and TRBJ2-5): GAGVSQSPSNKVTEKGKDVELRCDPISGHTALYWYRQSLGQGLEFLIYFQGNSAPDKSGLPSDRFSAERTGGSVSTLTIQRTQQEDSAVYLCASSLDSGVETQYFGPGTRLLVL.

This chain connects TRBV2 to TRBJ2-3, with D perhaps matching TRBD2 (6 bases). V was clipped by 7 bases and J by 0 bases, with 17 bases between them. In germline, CDR1 is SNHLY, CDR2 FYNNEI. The CDR3 consists of 16 residues. Here the CDR3 reads CASIRDLYTSTDTQYF. CDR3 DNA sequence: TGTGCCAGCATCCGGGACTTATATACTAGCACAGATACGCAGTATTTT.

About this clone: Its ends do not fully match the called genes, so a read error is possible. The chain links TRBV5-4 to TRBJ1-2; 7 nucleotides align to TRBD1. Germline lookup yields CDR1 SGHNT and CDR2 YYREEE (reference sequence). The CDR3 covers 13 residues. CDR3 sequence reads: CASSLYGQDGYPF. The CDR3 nucleotides are TGTGCCAGCAGCTTATACGGACAGGATGGCTACCCCTTC. Drawing the rest from reference TRBV5-4 and TRBJ1-2, the complete variable domain is ETGVTQSPTHLIKTRGQQVTLRCSSQSGHNTVSWYQQALGQGPQFIFQYYREEENGRGNFPPRFSGLQFPNYSSELNVNALELDDSALYLCASSLYGQDGYPFGSGTRLTVV.

This clone has a single count. The V call is TRBV7-8, the J call TRBJ1-6; D might be TRBD1 (6 bases). The CDR3 extends over 16 amino acids. Germline CDR1 and CDR2: SGHVS and FQNEAQ. V gave up 1 base and J gave up 9 bases, with 16 bases separating them. The CDR3 nucleotides are TGTGCCAGCAGCTTAGATCGCACAGGGAGGGCTTCACCCCTCCACTTT. Translated, it gives CASSLDRTGRASPLHF.

The rearrangement uses TRBV2 and TRBJ2-7; possibly TRBD1 for D (6 bases). Trimming took off 7 bases at V and 4 bases at J, with 14 bases between the two ends. CDR3 length equals 13 residues. CDR1 and CDR2 (germline): SNHLY, FYNNEI. This CDR3 is CASTGGVRYEQYF. The CDR3 DNA is TGTGCCAGCACTGGGGGCGTGAGATACGAGCAGTACTTC. Full variable domain (missing parts from reference TRBV2 and TRBJ2-7): EPEVTQTPSHQVTQMGQEVILRCVPISNHLYFYWYRQILGQKVEFLVSFYNNEISEKSEIFDDQFSVERPDGSNFTLKIRSTKLEDSAMYFCASTGGVRYEQYFGPGTRLTVT.

The gene calls are TRBV6-6 and TRBJ1-5, with unresolved D. The CDR3 is made up of 16 amino acids. Trimming left V 0 bases short and J 0 bases short, with 9 bases between. The V gene's germline CDR1 is MNHNY and CDR2 SVGAGI (reference sequence). CDR3 residues: CASSYSNKYSNQPQHF. CDR3 bases: TGTGCCAGCAGTTACTCGAACAAGTATAGCAATCAGCCCCAGCATTTT.

The chain couples TRBV19 to TRBJ2-2; 10 bases line up with TRBD2. This CDR3 spans 17 amino acids. V was pared by 4 bases and J by 0 bases, with 5 bases of the junction left unmatched. Germline V gives CDR1 LNHDA, CDR2 SQIVND (reference sequence). The CDR3 here is CASSTLAGVANTGELFF. In nucleotides, the CDR3 is TGTGCCAGTAGTACGCTAGCGGGGGTCGCGAACACCGGGGAGCTGTTTTTT. The full variable domain, rest sourced from reference TRBV19 and TRBJ2-2, is DGGITQSPKYLFRKEGQNVTLSCEQNLNHDAMYWYRQDPGQGLRLIYYSQIVNDFQKGDIAEGYSVSREKKESFPLTVTSAQKNPTAFYLCASSTLAGVANTGELFFGEGSRLTVL.

This clone was detected only a few times. The CDR3 DNA reads as TGTGCCAGTAGTATCCTAGCGGGGGGTGCAGATACGCAGTATTTT. This encodes CASSILAGGADTQYF. The chain combines TRBV19 with TRBJ2-3; 11 bases are shared with TRBD2. Per the germline V gene, CDR1 is LNHDA and CDR2 is SQIVND (reference sequence). The CDR3 totals 15 residues. Trimming removed 3 bases from V and 4 bases from J; junction bases left unmatched: 3.

The rearrangement links TRBV28 to TRBJ1-2; the match to TRBD1 covers 7 bases. The CDR3 covers 14 residues. Per germline, CDR1 MDHEN and CDR2 SYDVKM. J was trimmed by 2 bases and V by 5 bases; bases with no gene match: 5. The CDR3 bases are TGTGCCAGCAGTCCCCCGGGACAGAACTATGGCTACACCTTC. The encoded protein is CASSPPGQNYGYTF.

This clone has only one observation. The CDR3 coding sequence is TGTGCCAGCAGGGTGCTAGCGGGGGGTCAAGAGACCCAGTACTTC. Its translation: CASRVLAGGQETQYF. V usage is TRBV21-1 and J usage is TRBJ2-5; whether TRBD2, the table's D call, matches the DNA was not checked. TRBV21-1 is marked as a pseudogene. The CDR3 is 15 residues long.

This clone appeared a few times. The CDR3 sequence is CAISESAQRLETQYF. DNA of the CDR3: TGTGCCATCAGTGAGTCTGCCCAGCGGTTGGAGACCCAGTACTTC. The chain carries TRBV10-3 and TRBJ2-5; D perhaps matches TRBD2 (5 bases). The germline V gene encodes CDR1 ENHRY and CDR2 SYGVKD. V lost 0 bases to trimming and J lost 5 bases, with 13 bases between them. The CDR3 consists of 15 residues.

The rearrangement uses TRBV13 and TRBJ1-1; a possible D gene is TRBD1 (5 bases). This CDR3 has 16 amino acids. The germline CDR1 and CDR2 sequences are PRHDT and FYEKMQ (reference sequence). Trimming left V 2 bases short and J 0 bases short, with 13 bases between. The CDR3 loop is CASSLSLGGLNTEAFF. The DNA of the CDR3 is TGTGCCAGCAGCTTAAGTCTCGGGGGTCTGAACACTGAAGCTTTCTTT.

The chain employs TRBV30 and TRBJ1-4, with 7 bases fitting TRBD1. V dropped 2 bases and J dropped 7; count of bases not matched to a gene: 4. CDR3 size: 13 residues. Looked up from germline, CDR1 is GTSNPN and CDR2 is SVGIG (reference sequence). The CDR3 DNA is TGTGCCTGGAGTCGACAGGGAGCTGAAAAACTGTTTTTT. Translation: CAWSRQGAEKLFF.

The chain employs TRBV5-6 and TRBJ1-1; no firm D call. The ends were cut back, 0 bases at V and 1 base at J, with 10 bases in the middle. The CDR3 runs 15 residues. Germline CDR1 SGHDT, CDR2 YYEEEE. CDR3 region: CASSLDPTANTEAFF. The CDR3 bases are TGTGCCAGCAGCTTGGACCCCACAGCGAACACTGAAGCTTTCTTT.

A few counts support this clone. The rearrangement links TRBV11-2 to TRBJ1-1, with D perhaps TRBD1 (5 bases). Trimming removed 2 bases from V and 4 bases from J, with 11 bases in between. The CDR3 runs to 14 residues. Per germline, CDR1 SGHAT and CDR2 FQNNGV. The CDR3 is CASSLRTGGTEAFF. CDR3 coding DNA: TGTGCCAGCAGCTTACGGACCGGGGGCACTGAAGCTTTCTTT.

The chain recombines TRBV28 with TRBJ1-1; 10 bases are a match to TRBD1. This CDR3 has 16 residues. V dropped 2 bases and J dropped 0; count of bases not matched to a gene: 3. Germline V gives CDR1 MDHEN, CDR2 SYDVKM. The CDR3 DNA reads as TGTGCCAGCAGTTTAGACAGGGGGCCAATGAACACTGAAGCTTTCTTT. Amino acid sequence: CASSLDRGPMNTEAFF.

V and J are TRBV6-5 and TRBJ2-1; no firm D call. The V gene's germline CDR1 is MNHEY and CDR2 SVGAGI. Trimming took off 0 bases at V and 7 bases at J, with 7 bases between the two ends. The CDR3 totals 13 residues. The CDR3 sequence is CASSYSSVNEQFF. The CDR3 nucleotides are TGTGCCAGCAGTTACTCTTCTGTGAATGAGCAGTTCTTC.

As DNA, the CDR3 is TGTGCCAGCAGCGTAGAGGCACAGGCCTTCTCTGGAAACACCATATATTTT. Encoded protein: CASSVEAQAFSGNTIYF. The V call is TRBV9, the J call TRBJ1-3; D possibly corresponds to TRBD1 (5 bases). The CDR3 has 17 amino acids. Trimming stripped 0 bases from V and 0 bases from J, with 13 bases between. Germline CDR1 reads SGDLS; CDR2 reads YYNGEE.

This rearrangement joins TRBV5-1 to TRBJ2-7, with 11 bases aligning to TRBD1. The junction had 7 bases not matched to a gene; V was cut back by 4 bases and J by 4 bases. The CDR3 totals 15 residues. CDR1 is SGHRS and CDR2 is YFSETQ in the germline V gene. CDR3 DNA: TGCGCCAGCAGCCTCGGGACAGGGGGAGGATACGAGCAGTACTTC. It codes for CASSLGTGGGYEQYF.

The chain joins TRBV5-1 to TRBJ2-1, with D maybe TRBD1 (5 bases). V dropped 0 bases and J dropped 2 bases, with 15 bases sitting between them. Germline V CDR1 and CDR2: SGHRS, YFSETQ. This CDR3 comprises 17 residues. The CDR3 protein is CASSLAKTDQAYNEQFF. In nucleotides, the CDR3 is TGCGCCAGCAGCTTGGCCAAGACAGACCAAGCCTACAATGAGCAGTTCTTC.

In its sample, this clone was seen once. V usage is TRBV5-1 and J usage is TRBJ1-5, with D uncertain. Germline CDR1 is SGHRS and CDR2 is YFSETQ. The CDR3 has 13 residues. With 4 bases removed from V and 5 bases from J, the gap between germline ends came to 10 bases. CDR3 in DNA: TGCGCCAGCAGCCTAGACGCGGATCAGCCCCAGCATTTT. Amino acid sequence: CASSLDADQPQHF.

This sequence joins TRBV2 and TRBJ2-7, with D maybe TRBD2 (6 bases). In germline, CDR1 is SNHLY, CDR2 FYNNEI. This CDR3 has 12 amino acids. Trimming shortened V by 5 bases and J by 6 bases, and 11 bases separated the two germline ends. For the CDR3, the DNA is TGTGCCAGCAGTCTAGCGCCGACCGAGCAGTACTTC. Its protein product is CASSLAPTEQYF.